What follows are 30 T cell receptor beta chains derived from one specimen sequenced in a study of shared clonotypes between healthy human individuals. Method: immunoSEQ multiplex PCR; TCRdb's copy keeps in-frame clones and lacks some. The sample records roughly 590,000 clones, less than 97% being singletons. Naive CD8 cells lacked CD45RO, underwent positive selection for CCR7 and left out terminally differentiated effector memory CD45RA+ cells. Sequencing input: naive CD8+ T cells sorted from blood. These TCRs come from a woman aged 25-40 years in good health.

The chain is built from TRBV5-1 and TRBJ2-7; D ambiguous. This CDR3 comprises 14 residues. Germline V gene sequence: CDR1 SGHRS, CDR2 YFSETQ. Trimming removed 4 bases from V and 3 bases from J, with 14 bases in between. CDR3 sequence: CASSVGLTDYEQYF. The CDR3, as DNA: TGCGCCAGCAGCGTGGGATTGACGGACTACGAGCAGTACTTC.

The V gene is TRBV7-9, the J gene TRBJ2-5; D ambiguous. This CDR3 spans 15 amino acids. Trimming removed 1 base from V and 4 bases from J, with 13 bases in between. Germline values: CDR1 SEHNR, CDR2 FQNEAQ (reference sequence). CDR3 loop: CASSLGAGFGETQYF. CDR3 in DNA: TGTGCCAGCAGCTTAGGAGCCGGTTTCGGAGAGACCCAGTACTTC.

CDR3 nucleotide sequence: TGTGCCAGCACCCCGGGCCGTCCCTACAATGAGCAGTTCTTC. Its translation: CASTPGRPYNEQFF. J is TRBJ2-1 and V is TRBV7-6; D is uncertain. There are 14 residues in the CDR3. The V gene lost 7 bases and the J gene lost 2 bases, with 12 bases spanning the gap. Germline values: CDR1 SGHVS, CDR2 FNYEAQ.

V and J are TRBV28 and TRBJ1-3; 8 bases map to TRBD1. Losses at the gene ends were 5 bases for V and 2 bases for J; bases not matched to a gene: 5. CDR3 length equals 15 residues. CDR1 is MDHEN and CDR2 is SYDVKM in the germline V gene. The CDR3 nucleotides are TGTGCCAGCAGTGGGGGACAGGCGCCTGGAAACACCATATATTTT. Amino acid sequence: CASSGGQAPGNTIYF.

The chain links TRBV28 to TRBJ2-7; 8 positions agree with TRBD2. CDR1 and CDR2 from the germline V gene are MDHEN and SYDVKM. J lost 2 bases, V lost 1 base, and 1 base had no gene match. The CDR3 totals 14 residues. The CDR3 here is CASSLFGGAYEQYF. The CDR3 nucleotides are TGTGCCAGCAGTTTATTCGGGGGGGCCTACGAGCAGTACTTC.

This rearrangement joins TRBV27 to TRBJ2-1, with 8 bases that match TRBD2. CDR1 is MNHEY, CDR2 SMNVEV, per germline (reference sequence). This CDR3 spans 18 amino acids. The V and J ends lost 5 bases and 1 base, in that order; junction bases with no gene match: 13. Here the CDR3 DNA reads TGTGCCAGCAGTCCTCCCCCCCTAGCGGGCCAATCCTACAATGAGCAGTTCTTC. It yields the protein CASSPPPLAGQSYNEQFF.

This sequence joins TRBV6-1 and TRBJ2-7; the match to TRBD2 covers 9 bases. V lost 1 base and J lost 3; bases outside the gene matches: 4. CDR3 length: 15 amino acids. CDR1 MNHNS and CDR2 SASEGT come from the germline V gene. The CDR3 DNA reads TGTGCCAGCAGTGAAGGGACTAGCGCGGACTACGAGCAGTACTTC. This sequence encodes CASSEGTSADYEQYF.

The genes are TRBV9 and TRBJ1-5; D is uncertain. The CDR3 runs 13 residues. V lost 0 bases and J lost 6, with 7 bases in between. The germline CDR1 and CDR2 sequences are SGDLS and YYNGEE. The CDR3 sequence: CASSVAPGQPQHF. CDR3 DNA: TGTGCCAGCAGCGTAGCCCCGGGTCAGCCCCAGCATTTT.

This clone was observed once. The chain carries TRBV19 and TRBJ2-3; D is possibly TRBD2 (6 bases). Germline V lookup: CDR1 LNHDA, CDR2 SQIVND (reference sequence). This CDR3 is 14 amino acids long. With 7 bases removed from V and 0 bases from J, the gap between germline ends came to 11 bases. The CDR3 DNA reads as TGTGCCAGTATGGCCGGGGGTAGCACAGATACGCAGTATTTT. Translated: CASMAGGSTDTQYF.

CDR3 nucleotide sequence: TGTGCCAGCAGCCTAAAAGATACGCAGTATTTT. The encoded protein is CASSLKDTQYF. The rearrangement joins TRBV5-6 to TRBJ2-3, with D unclear. Germline assignment: CDR1 SGHDT and CDR2 YYEEEE. Trimming took off 4 bases at V and 5 bases at J, with 5 bases between the two ends. The CDR3 length is 11 residues.

This chain joins TRBV9 and TRBJ2-2, with TRBD2 matching over 10 bases. The CDR3 has 16 residues. Trimming took 0 bases from V and 5 from J; bases not matched to a gene: 4. The germline CDR1 and CDR2 sequences are SGDLS and YYNGEE. CDR3 residues: CASSVVLAGETGELFF. The CDR3 coding sequence is TGTGCCAGCAGCGTAGTTCTAGCGGGAGAGACCGGGGAGCTGTTTTTT.

The chain combines TRBV10-1 with TRBJ1-3; 7 bases match TRBD1. The germline V gene has CDR1 WNHNN and CDR2 SYGVQD (reference sequence). V lost 3 bases to trimming and J lost 2 bases; unmatched junction nucleotides: 1. This CDR3 is built from 14 residues. The CDR3 region is CASSDQGAGNTIYF. The CDR3 DNA follows: TGCGCCAGCAGTGATCAGGGGGCTGGAAACACCATATATTTT.

The V and J genes are TRBV28 and TRBJ2-7; 12 positions agree with TRBD1. The CDR3 has 16 residues. The ends lost 5 bases at V and 2 bases at J; junction bases unmatched: 7. Germline CDR1 and CDR2: MDHEN and SYDVKM. The CDR3 loop is CASSLHWDRGPYEQYF. CDR3 nucleotides: TGTGCCAGCAGTCTCCACTGGGACAGGGGGCCCTACGAGCAGTACTTC. The full variable domain, with the rest looked up from reference TRBV28 and TRBJ2-7, is DVKVTQSSRYLVKRTGEKVFLECVQDMDHENMFWYRQDPGLGLRLIYFSYDVKMKEKGDIPEGYSVSREKKERFSLILESASTNQTSMYLCASSLHWDRGPYEQYFGPGTRLTVT.

The chain employs TRBV27 and TRBJ2-1, with TRBD2 as a possible D gene (6 bases). Trimming pared 3 bases from V and 10 bases from J, leaving 19 bases between. The CDR3 is 15 residues long. In germline, CDR1 is MNHEY, CDR2 SMNVEV (reference sequence). CDR3 region: CASSFGTPRAAEQFF. The CDR3 coding sequence is TGTGCCAGCAGTTTTGGGACTCCGAGAGCCGCGGAGCAGTTCTTC.

The rearrangement uses TRBV10-2 and TRBJ2-1; the D is unclear. The CDR3 runs 15 residues. The V end lost 2 bases, the J end lost 5 bases, and 13 bases lay between the germline ends. Germline V gene sequence: CDR1 WSHSY, CDR2 SAAADI. The CDR3 coding sequence is TGCGCCAGCAGTGAGGGGCTAAACGTGAACAATGAGCAGTTCTTC. It is translated as CASSEGLNVNNEQFF.

This chain connects TRBV10-2 to TRBJ2-3; D unclear. The CDR3 has 13 residues. Germline values: CDR1 WSHSY, CDR2 SAAADI. V was pared by 4 bases and J by 3 bases, with 8 bases between. As DNA, the CDR3 is TGCGCCAGCAGTGTAACCCCGACAGATACGCAGTATTTT. It yields the protein CASSVTPTDTQYF.

This clone was recorded a few times. The chain joins TRBV6-5 to TRBJ1-5; no reliable D call. Germline CDR1 is MNHEY and CDR2 is SVGAGI. Trimming left V 9 bases short and J 7 bases short, with 16 bases between. The length of the CDR3 is 13 residues. The CDR3 DNA sequence: TGTGCCAGTTCCGAGGGCAGGTTGCAGCCCCAGCATTTT. This codes for CASSEGRLQPQHF.

CDR3 in amino acids: CASARPGLKGYNEQFF. In DNA, the CDR3 is TGTGCCAGCGCACGCCCTGGACTCAAGGGGTACAATGAGCAGTTCTTC. This sequence joins TRBV25-1 and TRBJ2-1; the D call may be TRBD1 or TRBD2 (5 bases each). This CDR3 is 16 amino acids long. CDR1 is MGHDK, CDR2 SYGVNS, per germline. Between the trimmed V and J ends, which lost 8 bases and 4 bases, there was a span of 21 bases.

The chain recombines TRBV5-5 with TRBJ2-2; 11 bases align to TRBD2. Losses at the gene ends were 5 bases for V and 7 bases for J; bases not matched to a gene: 7. Germline V gene sequence: CDR1 SGHKS, CDR2 YYEKEE (reference sequence). CDR3 size: 15 residues. The CDR3 DNA follows: TGTGCCAGCAGGCCCGGGACTAGCGGTGGCGGGGAGCTGTTTTTT. Protein sequence: CASRPGTSGGGELFF.

This clone has only one observation. The gene calls are TRBV28 and TRBJ1-3; D might be TRBD1 (6 bases). Trimming shortened V by 7 bases and J by 0 bases, and 13 bases separated the two germline ends. Germline CDR1 reads MDHEN; CDR2 reads SYDVKM. CDR3 length: 15 residues. In nucleotides, the CDR3 is TGTGCCAGCACCCCGACAGGTGGCTCTGGAAACACCATATATTTT. It is translated as CASTPTGGSGNTIYF.

The V call is TRBV6-5, the J call TRBJ1-1; D is possibly TRBD1 (5 bases). Germline V gene data show CDR1 as MNHEY and CDR2 as SVGAGI. V was shortened by 5 bases and J by 4 bases, with 11 bases between the two germline ends. CDR3 size: 13 residues. In DNA, the CDR3 is TGTGCCAGCAGTCCTACAGGACGCACTGAAGCTTTCTTT. The encoded protein is CASSPTGRTEAFF.

The chain uses TRBV7-9 and TRBJ1-1; no definite D call. The V end was cut by 2 bases, the J end by 7 bases, with 2 bases between. Germline CDR1 and CDR2: SEHNR and FQNEAQ (reference sequence). The CDR3 is made up of 10 amino acids. The CDR3 nucleotides read TGTGCCAGCAGCTTAAATGAAGCTTTCTTT. As protein: CASSLNEAFF.

The chain uses TRBV4-1 and TRBJ2-1, with 12 positions matching TRBD2. V lost 4 bases and J lost 8; bases outside the gene matches: 12. This CDR3 is built from 17 residues. CDR1 is MGHRA, CDR2 YSYEKL, per germline. The CDR3 region is CASSLIMTSGSRDEQFF. CDR3 nucleotide sequence: TGCGCCAGCAGCCTAATAATGACTAGCGGGAGTAGAGATGAGCAGTTCTTC.

The V and J genes are TRBV14 and TRBJ1-4; D ambiguous. The germline gives CDR1 SGHDN, CDR2 FVKESK. The CDR3 has 19 amino acids. Trimming removed 1 base from V and 0 bases from J, with 18 bases in between. The CDR3 DNA reads TGTGCCAGCAGCCAAGCTCCGCGGACGAGGAGTGCAACTAATGAAAAACTGTTTTTT. Its protein product is CASSQAPRTRSATNEKLFF.

V is TRBV5-4 and J is TRBJ2-7; a weak D match, TRBD1 (5 bases). The CDR3 runs 11 residues. Germline CDR1 reads SGHNT; CDR2 reads YYREEE (reference sequence). Trimming left V 9 bases short and J 7 bases short, with 14 bases between. CDR3 residues: CATFLGQEQYF. DNA of the CDR3: TGTGCCACCTTCTTGGGGCAGGAGCAGTACTTC.

The chain has TRBV9 and TRBJ2-1, with D unclear. The germline CDR1 and CDR2 sequences are SGDLS and YYNGEE. The CDR3 totals 14 residues. The V and J ends lost 0 bases and 9 bases respectively, with 13 bases between them. CDR3 residues: CASSVDPIPPEQFF. DNA of the CDR3: TGTGCCAGCAGCGTAGACCCGATCCCGCCTGAGCAGTTCTTC. Full variable domain (missing parts from reference TRBV9 and TRBJ2-1): DSGVTQTPKHLITATGQRVTLRCSPRSGDLSVYWYQQSLDQGLQFLIQYYNGEERAKGNILERFSAQQFPDLHSELNLSSLELGDSALYFCASSVDPIPPEQFFGPGTRLTVL.

Details on this clone: Different DNA sequences within this sample yield the same CDR3. V usage is TRBV27 and J usage is TRBJ1-1; the D gene is possibly TRBD1 (5 bases). Germline CDR1 MNHEY, CDR2 SMNVEV (reference sequence). This CDR3 is built from 14 residues. V lost 2 bases and J 4 bases, leaving 11 bases between the germline ends. The CDR3 DNA follows: TGTGCCAGCAGTTTAGTGGGGGGAGGCACTGAAGCTTTCTTT. Translating gives CASSLVGGGTEAFF.

The J gene is TRBJ2-4, the V gene TRBV10-3; 7 bases match TRBD2. Germline V gene lookup returns CDR1 ENHRY and CDR2 SYGVKD. The trim removed 4 bases at V and 9 bases at J, leaving 9 bases unmatched. The CDR3 extends over 14 amino acids. As DNA, the CDR3 is TGTGCCATCAGTGGCGGGGGAGGCGATGTCATTCAGTACTTC. This codes for CAISGGGGDVIQYF.

The chain joins TRBV6-1 to TRBJ1-2; D uncertain. The length of the CDR3 is 15 residues. Germline CDR1 MNHNS, CDR2 SASEGT. Trimming shortened V by 5 bases and J by 4 bases, and 17 bases separated the two germline ends. CDR3 loop: CASSNPSPAAYGYTF. In DNA form, the CDR3 reads TGTGCCAGCAGTAACCCAAGTCCCGCAGCCTATGGCTACACCTTC.

The rearrangement links TRBV13 to TRBJ2-2, with 15 bases matching TRBD2. With 5 bases clipped from V and 7 bases from J, the junction kept 11 bases outside the gene matches. The CDR3 consists of 18 residues. Germline V lookup: CDR1 PRHDT, CDR2 FYEKMQ (reference sequence). The CDR3 sequence is CASSHGRGTSGRNGELFF. CDR3 sequence (DNA): TGTGCCAGCAGCCATGGTCGAGGGACTAGCGGGAGGAACGGGGAGCTGTTTTTT.